This T cell receptor (beta chain) was captured by sequencing in a study of CD8 T cells in Susac syndrome (dated by TCRdb to between 2019 and 2020). A note on the overall study: Of the Susac syndrome patients who were sequenced, about 6 had clinically active disease and roughly eight were in clinical remission. Susac syndrome patients were therapy-naive, on corticosteroids (some also receiving IVIg), or on IVIg alone at blood withdrawal. Whether CD8+ T cell activation and differentiation in Susac syndrome was antigen driven was tested using repertoire sequencing. The clonality of the CD8+ T cell repertoire was compared across about 12 healthy donors, some 14 Susac syndrome patients and around 15 multiple sclerosis patients.

On this clonotype itself: Its antigen has not been determined. Base qualities are not provided; no much larger clone lies one nucleotide away.

Trimming accounts for 4 bases at V and 3 bases at J, while the number of junction bases matched to no gene is 9. CDR1 SEHNR and CDR2 FQNEAQ were looked up in the germline V gene (reference sequence). The CDR3 goes from the cysteine to the phenylalanine over 16 residues. Only the CDR3 DNA stays, 48 bases, in frame from base 1. High-throughput TCR beta sequencing profiled peripheral blood CD8+ and CD4+ T cells from healthy donors, Susac syndrome patients and multiple sclerosis patients. The Susac syndrome patients fulfilled recently defined diagnostic criteria for either definite or probable disease. Bulk CD8+ and CD4+ T cells were purified magnetically by negative isolation, whereas CD8+ TEMRA cells were enriched by FACS. Blood was collected in EDTA tubes and processed within 24 hours, with PBMCs isolated through density gradient centrifugation. PBMCs destined for TCR sequencing were cryopreserved in liquid nitrogen and later thawed in a 37 °C water bath. The sorted or isolated CD4+, CD8+ and CD8+ TEMRA cells reached a purity of at least 90%.

RNA was extracted using the RNeasy kit, and about 0.5 to 1 microgram was reverse transcribed with random hexamers. The immunoSEQ multiplex PCR assay, covering 54 Vbeta and 13 Jbeta segments, was used to amplify TCR beta CDR3 regions. PCR amplification bias was corrected by using a synthetic template baseline for primer optimization and computational correction. The paper's data handling went like this. Reads were assigned to V, D and J genes according to IMGT and analyzed in immunoSEQ Analyzer, with only productive sequences retained. Clonality was calculated as one minus the Shannon entropy normalized by log2 of the number of productive unique sequences. For each patient and control, public and private clones were evaluated within the 100 most prevalent clones. Clones were defined as Susac-specific when absent from the healthy and MS cohorts, from some 1,100 published viral clones and from other ImmuneACCESS disease sequences. In TCRdb, the public reads were trimmed at Q25 with fastp and aligned with MiXCR, with productive beta chains retained. When rows share a CDR3 protein, they turn into one entry using the most common DNA and genes. Here the V and J calls rest on TCRdb's processing, not on the authors' analysis. This sample has roughly 80,000 distinct CDR3 sequences in its table, and 94% of those were observed once. The ten biggest clones cover 0.52% of the sample.

What the authors observed across the whole study: Clonal expansion was seen in Susac syndrome CD8+ repertoires, peaking in CD8+ TEMRA cells and being greater in clinically active patients than in remitting ones. The number of individuals in the TCR sequencing and HLA analysis was recognized as being relatively small. Sixteen and five Susac-specific public clones were found in the total CD8+ and CD8+ TEMRA repertoires, respectively.

This receptor was taken from a human donor with Susac syndrome. This receptor chain uses TRBV7-9 and TRBJ2-7, with 10 central nucleotides matching TRBD1. Sequencing input: CD8+ T cells from PBMCs. In nucleotide form, the sequence is TGTGCCAGCAGCTCGCGGACAGGGGGACAGCTCTACGAGCAGTACTTC. This is translated as CASSSRTGGQLYEQYF.